The clone carrying this T cell receptor beta chain turned up a few times. Antigen: not known. This entry comes from a study of naive and memory T cell subsets. General study findings and limits: In naive cells, over 85% of TCR sequences were seen only once. There was no ground truth to check naive and memory subset results.

The CDR3 totals 14 residues. Germline values: CDR1 SGHRS, CDR2 YFSETQ. Trimming cost V 6 bases and J 0 bases, with 11 bases left between them. The beta constant-region primer was an equimolar mix of two oligonucleotides covering TRBC1 and TRBC2. Each CDR3 protein gets one entry after TCRdb re-called the UMI-ligation and nested PCR reads with MiXCR. The data contain roughly 91,000 distinct CDR3 sequences, around 12% of them seen just once; the ten biggest clones take up roughly 0.9%. The clonotype originates from a human donor in good health. The sample taken for sequencing was central memory CD4+ T cells from blood. This chain joins TRBV5-1 and TRBJ2-3; D is unresolved. The CDR3 here is CASTTRGSTDTQYF. The CDR3 DNA follows: TGCGCCAGCACCACGCGAGGTAGCACAGATACGCAGTATTTT.